The next 30 T cell receptor beta chains were all read from a single sample in a study of memory CD4+ T cells and cytomegalovirus serostatus. The sort gate was single viable CD3+CD4+CD8-CD45RO+ cells for memory CD4+ T cells. TCRdb's table, derived via immunoSEQ multiplex PCR, lists solely in-frame clones and lacks some. Among around 25,000 clones listed, roughly 76% were seen once. Specimen: memory CD4+ T cells from blood. All receptors come from an adult in good health and CMV-seronegative.

This sequence joins TRBV7-2 and TRBJ1-1; TRBD1 aligns across 9 bases. The CDR3 covers 15 residues. The V and J ends lost 5 bases and 4 bases, in that order; junction bases with no gene match: 8. In germline, CDR1 is SGHTA, CDR2 FQGNSA. In DNA, the CDR3 is TGTGCCAGCAGCCCTAAGACAGGGGGTTTCACTGAAGCTTTCTTT. Translating it yields CASSPKTGGFTEAFF. Combining the CDR3 with reference TRBV7-2 and TRBJ1-1 gives the whole variable domain GAGVSQSPSNKVTEKGKDVELRCDPISGHTALYWYRQSLGQGLEFLIYFQGNSAPDKSGLPSDRFSAERTGGSVSTLTIQRTQQEDSAVYLCASSPKTGGFTEAFFGQGTRLTVV.

This rearrangement joins TRBV25-1 to TRBJ1-4; D gene uncertain. The CDR3 is made up of 15 amino acids. The V gene lost 5 bases and the J gene lost 3 bases, with 13 bases spanning the gap. CDR1 MGHDK and CDR2 SYGVNS come from the germline V gene. The CDR3: CASSHHAAANEKLFF. CDR3 in DNA: TGTGCCAGCAGTCACCACGCGGCTGCTAATGAAAAACTGTTTTTT.

This clone was recorded once. This chain connects TRBV19 to TRBJ2-2, with a tentative D call TRBD1 (5 bases). The CDR3 consists of 16 residues. Germline V gives CDR1 LNHDA, CDR2 SQIVND (reference sequence). V lost 6 bases and J 2 bases, leaving 16 bases between the germline ends. The CDR3 coding sequence is TGTGCCAGTAGATCCCTCGGGCAGGGAAACACCGGGGAGCTGTTTTTT. Residues: CASRSLGQGNTGELFF.

This clone occurred a few times. V usage is TRBV27 and J usage is TRBJ1-1, with D possibly TRBD1 on 6 matching bases. The V gene lost 3 bases and the J gene lost 4 bases, with 15 bases spanning the gap. Germline V gene lookup returns CDR1 MNHEY and CDR2 SMNVEV (reference sequence). This CDR3 comprises 15 residues. The CDR3 DNA reads TGTGCCAGCAGTTTCAGGCTGGGGGCGGGCACTGAAGCTTTCTTT. Protein product: CASSFRLGAGTEAFF.

In its sample, this clone was seen once. Other DNA sequences in this sample translate to the same CDR3. J is TRBJ2-5 and V is TRBV11-1, with D unresolved. The germline V gene has CDR1 SGHAT and CDR2 FQDESV (reference sequence). V was shortened by 1 base and J by 3 bases, with 6 bases between the two germline ends. The CDR3 runs to 13 residues. CDR3 in DNA: TGTGCCAGCAGCTTAGGCCAGAAAGAGACCCAGTACTTC. Translation: CASSLGQKETQYF. The variable domain in full, with the rest retrieved from reference TRBV11-1 and TRBJ2-5, is EAEVAQSPRYKITEKSQAVAFWCDPISGHATLYWYRQILGQGPELLVQFQDESVVDDSQLPKDRFSAERLKGVDSTLKIQPAELGDSAMYLCASSLGQKETQYFGPGTRLLVL.

In its sample, this clone was seen a few times. V and J are TRBV27 and TRBJ2-3, with D perhaps matching TRBD2 (7 bases). V shed 2 bases and J shed 0 bases, with 9 bases lying between them. Germline assignment: CDR1 MNHEY and CDR2 SMNVEV (reference sequence). The CDR3 contains 15 residues. CDR3 sequence (DNA): TGTGCCAGCAGTTTACGGGGGGCTAGCACAGATACGCAGTATTTT. As protein: CASSLRGASTDTQYF.

The J gene is TRBJ2-2, the V gene TRBV5-6, with 8 bases lining up with TRBD1. Germline V gene lookup returns CDR1 SGHDT and CDR2 YYEEEE. Trimming cost V 0 bases and J 4 bases; bases outside gene matches: 2. The CDR3 spans 15 residues. The CDR3: CASSLADRVTGELFF. CDR3 DNA sequence: TGTGCCAGCAGCTTGGCGGACAGGGTCACCGGGGAGCTGTTTTTT. Full variable domain (remainder filled in from reference TRBV5-6 and TRBJ2-2): DAGVTQSPTHLIKTRGQQVTLRCSPKSGHDTVSWYQQALGQGPQFIFQYYEEEERQRGNFPDRFSGHQFPNYSSELNVNALLLGDSALYLCASSLADRVTGELFFGEGSRLTVL.

CDR3 sequence: CASSFRVSESEQYF. In nucleotides, the CDR3 is TGTGCCAGCAGTTTCAGGGTTTCCGAGAGCGAGCAGTACTTC. The chain employs TRBV6-6 and TRBJ2-7, with D possibly being TRBD1 (5 bases). Trimming left V 4 bases short and J 6 bases short, with 16 bases between. The CDR3 contains 14 residues. Germline values: CDR1 MNHNY, CDR2 SVGAGI (reference sequence).

The DNA for the CDR3 is TGTGCCAGCAGTGATATACCCCGTTGGGGAGACACCATATATTTT. Amino acid sequence: CASSDIPRWGDTIYF. The chain carries TRBV6-1 and TRBJ1-3; D gene uncertain. Germline loops: CDR1 MNHNS, CDR2 SASEGT. This CDR3 region has 15 residues. Trimming pared 3 bases from V and 8 bases from J, leaving 17 bases between.

The chain carries TRBV5-1 and TRBJ2-1; maybe TRBD2 (6 bases). CDR1 SGHRS and CDR2 YFSETQ come from the germline V gene. This CDR3 is built from 15 residues. V shed 4 bases and J shed 0 bases, with 11 bases lying between them. The CDR3: CASSDAGSSYNEQFF. In DNA, the CDR3 is TGCGCCAGCAGCGATGCGGGAAGCTCCTACAATGAGCAGTTCTTC.

The chain carries TRBV19 and TRBJ2-7; 10 bases are a match to TRBD2. Trimming cost V 6 bases and J 5 bases; bases outside gene matches: 7. The germline gives CDR1 LNHDA, CDR2 SQIVND (reference sequence). This CDR3 has 14 residues. This CDR3 is CASRDSGRADEQYF. CDR3 nucleotide sequence: TGTGCCAGTAGAGACAGCGGGAGGGCCGACGAGCAGTACTTC.

J is TRBJ2-3 and V is TRBV27; possible D gene TRBD2, 5 bases. The CDR3 has 13 residues. The germline V and J ends were trimmed by 6 bases and 7 bases, with 14 bases remaining between them. Looked up from germline, CDR1 is MNHEY and CDR2 is SMNVEV (reference sequence). This CDR3 reads CASSTTLAHTQYF. The CDR3 DNA follows: TGTGCCAGCAGCACTACGCTAGCCCATACGCAGTATTTT.

V and J are TRBV6-1 and TRBJ2-1; D gene uncertain. Germline V CDR1 and CDR2: MNHNS, SASEGT. The CDR3 sequence is 11 residues long. Trimming shortened V by 4 bases and J by 5 bases, and 3 bases separated the two germline ends. The CDR3 is CASSVNNEQFF. In DNA, the CDR3 is TGTGCCAGCAGTGTAAACAATGAGCAGTTCTTC.

This clone was recorded only once. V is TRBV20-1 and J is TRBJ1-3, with unresolved D. The CDR3 is made up of 11 amino acids. The germline V gene encodes CDR1 DFQATT and CDR2 SNEGSKA (reference sequence). The V end lost 6 bases, the J end lost 0 bases, and 3 bases lay between the germline ends. The CDR3 protein is CSANSGNTIYF. CDR3 nucleotides: TGCAGTGCAAACTCTGGAAACACCATATATTTT.

The chain links TRBV5-1 to TRBJ2-5, with 16 bases fitting TRBD2. The germline CDR1 and CDR2 sequences are SGHRS and YFSETQ. V trimming: 3 bases; J trimming: 4 bases; junction bases outside the gene matches: 12. The CDR3 extends over 19 amino acids. The CDR3 is CASSSPGLAGGPVGETQYF. CDR3 coding DNA: TGCGCCAGCAGCTCCCCGGGACTAGCGGGAGGGCCAGTGGGAGAGACCCAGTACTTC.

This chain connects TRBV7-2 to TRBJ2-7, with TRBD2 matching 15 bases. Germline CDR1 SGHTA, CDR2 FQGNSA. J gave up 6 bases and V 5 bases, and 2 bases lay outside the gene matches. There are 14 residues in the CDR3. In DNA, the CDR3 is TGTGCCAGCAGCCCGGGACTAGCGGGAGGCGAGCAGTACTTC. It codes for CASSPGLAGGEQYF. The variable domain in full, with the rest retrieved from reference TRBV7-2 and TRBJ2-7, is GAGVSQSPSNKVTEKGKDVELRCDPISGHTALYWYRQSLGQGLEFLIYFQGNSAPDKSGLPSDRFSAERTGGSVSTLTIQRTQQEDSAVYLCASSPGLAGGEQYFGPGTRLTVT.

The table lists this clone with a few counts. V is TRBV2 and J is TRBJ2-4; D unclear. The CDR3 covers 12 residues. The germline CDR1 and CDR2 sequences are SNHLY and FYNNEI. Trimming cost V 8 bases and J 2 bases, with 7 bases left between them. The CDR3 region has the DNA TGTGCCAGCTTTCTATCCAAAAACATTCAGTACTTC. Protein sequence: CASFLSKNIQYF. Together with reference TRBV2 and TRBJ2-4, the CDR3 gives the full variable domain: EPEVTQTPSHQVTQMGQEVILRCVPISNHLYFYWYRQILGQKVEFLVSFYNNEISEKSEIFDDQFSVERPDGSNFTLKIRSTKLEDSAMYFCASFLSKNIQYFGAGTRLSVL.

This sequence joins TRBV4-1 and TRBJ1-6; the D gene is possibly TRBD1 (6 bases). Trimming left V 1 base short and J 10 bases short, with 11 bases between. The CDR3 length is 14 residues. Germline V gene lookup returns CDR1 MGHRA and CDR2 YSYEKL. CDR3 region: CASSQVRGGSPLHF. For the CDR3, the DNA is TGCGCCAGCAGCCAAGTGAGGGGGGGCTCACCCCTCCACTTT.

The rearrangement joins TRBV5-1 to TRBJ2-5, with D possibly TRBD1 on 6 matching bases. Germline V gives CDR1 SGHRS, CDR2 YFSETQ. V was trimmed by 3 bases and J by 9 bases, leaving 15 bases between them. There are 13 residues in the CDR3. CDR3 nucleotides: TGCGCCAGCAGCTCTTCAGGGGACGCGGCCCAGTACTTC. Residues: CASSSSGDAAQYF.

The CDR3 spells CASSQTTGSNQPQHF. The CDR3 DNA sequence: TGCGCCAGCAGCCAGACCACCGGGAGCAATCAGCCCCAGCATTTT. The genes are TRBV4-3 and TRBJ1-5; D ambiguous. Germline V CDR1 and CDR2: LGHNA, YSLEER. This CDR3 spans 15 amino acids. Trimming took 3 bases from V and 1 from J, leaving 10 bases between them.

The chain has TRBV18 and TRBJ1-2; D call uncertain. V dropped 0 bases and J dropped 8 bases, with 10 bases sitting between them. The germline gives CDR1 KGHSH, CDR2 LQKENI. CDR3 length equals 13 residues. In DNA form, the CDR3 reads TGTGCCAGCTCACCACCCGGGGTGGGAGGCTACACCTTC. Translated: CASSPPGVGGYTF.

This rearrangement joins TRBV28 to TRBJ2-1; D is perhaps TRBD2 (6 bases). Trimming shortened V by 11 bases and J by 6 bases, and 11 bases separated the two germline ends. CDR1 and CDR2 (germline): MDHEN, SYDVKM. This CDR3 region has 11 residues. CDR3 region: CAGRLVNEQFF. CDR3 nucleotide sequence: TGTGCCGGCCGACTAGTCAATGAGCAGTTCTTC.

CDR3 coding DNA: TGTGCTAGTGGTTTAGGGACAGCAAACACCGGGGAGCTGTTTTTT. This codes for CASGLGTANTGELFF. The rearrangement uses TRBV12-5 and TRBJ2-2; 7 bases align to TRBD1. With 3 bases clipped from V and 2 bases from J, the junction kept 3 bases outside the gene matches. This CDR3 spans 15 amino acids. Germline CDR1 LGHNT, CDR2 FRNRAP.

The chain uses TRBV28 and TRBJ1-4; D remains ambiguous. In germline, CDR1 is MDHEN, CDR2 SYDVKM. CDR3 length: 14 residues. Trimming took 8 bases from V and 5 from J, leaving 15 bases between them. The CDR3 protein is CASLPWQRNEKLFF. CDR3 bases: TGTGCCAGCCTCCCCTGGCAGAGGAATGAAAAACTGTTTTTT.

J is TRBJ2-5 and V is TRBV25-1; D unresolved. The CDR3 runs to 14 residues. V lost 6 bases, J lost 1 base, and 12 bases lay in between. Germline V gives CDR1 MGHDK, CDR2 SYGVNS. Here the CDR3 reads CASSPRTGQETQYF. The CDR3 DNA is TGTGCCAGCAGCCCAAGGACGGGCCAAGAGACCCAGTACTTC.

The chain links TRBV6-5 to TRBJ2-1; D is perhaps TRBD1 or TRBD2 (5 bases each). Germline-derived CDR1 and CDR2 are MNHEY and SVGAGI. This CDR3 has 14 amino acids. V dropped 8 bases and J dropped 5 bases, with 16 bases sitting between them. As DNA, the CDR3 is TGTGCCAGCGGGTCTCCGAGGGGTAACAATGAGCAGTTCTTC. Translated, it gives CASGSPRGNNEQFF.

V gene TRBV19 combines with J gene TRBJ1-3; D gene uncertain. The V gene's germline CDR1 is LNHDA and CDR2 SQIVND (reference sequence). The CDR3 covers 15 residues. The V gene lost 5 bases and the J gene lost 0 bases, with 11 bases spanning the gap. The CDR3 region has the DNA TGTGCCAGTAGTTTCGGACGGATCTCTGGAAACACCATATATTTT. This translates into CASSFGRISGNTIYF.

The rearrangement uses TRBV6-1 and TRBJ1-5; D is unclear. The CDR3 is 13 amino acids. With 1 base removed from V and 7 bases from J, the gap between germline ends came to 8 bases. Germline V gene data show CDR1 as MNHNS and CDR2 as SASEGT. The CDR3 here is CASSEEEGQPQHF. For the CDR3, the DNA is TGTGCCAGCAGTGAAGAGGAGGGCCAGCCCCAGCATTTT.

V and J are TRBV19 and TRBJ2-7; 8 bases match TRBD2. Germline lookup yields CDR1 LNHDA and CDR2 SQIVND (reference sequence). Unmatched junction bases numbered 5, after V lost 5 bases and J lost 2 bases. CDR3 length equals 14 residues. The CDR3 DNA follows: TGTGCCAGTAGTGGGGGACTAGGGGCCTACGAGCAGTACTTC. Protein product: CASSGGLGAYEQYF.

The rearrangement uses TRBV6-1 and TRBJ1-2; no firm D call. The CDR3 covers 11 residues. The V end was cut by 6 bases, the J end by 4 bases, with 6 bases between. From germline, CDR1 is MNHNS and CDR2 SASEGT. The CDR3 DNA follows: TGTGCCAGCAGCCCTGGCTATGGCTACACCTTC. Residues: CASSPGYGYTF.